This T cell receptor (beta chain) was captured in a study of cytomegalovirus exposure and HLA in healthy donors. Study-level information: Some 85 million unique TCRs from HLA-typed donors were held in an early data release.

The PCR made use of 60 Vbeta and 13 Jbeta primers. This table comes from immunoSEQ multiplex PCR, and its TCRdb copy is limited to in-frame clones, with some not included. The sample data list approximately 140,000 clones. The germline V gene has CDR1 SGHVS and CDR2 FQNEAQ. This CDR3 comprises 15 residues. Trimming removed 5 bases from V and 3 bases from J, with 16 bases in between. Broader study findings: A reported reduction in N-insertions relative to the roughly 710-donor mean was seen in an Asian-associated ancestry cluster in a later analysis. Analyses of presence and absence presupposed an approximately uniform sequencing depth across donors.

In regard to this clone: What it binds is unknown.

The TCR sequence derives from a woman in her forties or fifties in good health and CMV-seronegative. V usage is TRBV7-8 and J usage is TRBJ1-2; perhaps TRBD1 as D (6 bases). Sequenced: PBMCs. DNA of the CDR3: TGTGCCAGCAGCCCCAGCCACAGGGACGACTATGGCTACACCTTC. As protein: CASSPSHRDDYGYTF.